This T cell receptor (beta chain) was retrieved from a study of vaccination effects on CD4 cells after COVID-19. The data were produced by immunoSEQ multiplex PCR, yet TCRdb's version contains in-frame clones alone and is incomplete. The sample yields 50,000 or so clones, around 67% seen once. This clone was seen a handful of times. Antigen unknown. Investigators separated out CD4+ T cells once less than 11 days of culture had passed. The V gene's germline CDR1 is ENHRY and CDR2 SYGVKD. The V and J ends lost 10 bases and 1 base, in that order; junction bases with no gene match: 8. The CDR3 loop spans 15 amino acids.

The rearrangement links TRBV10-3 to TRBJ2-1; 9 nucleotides align to TRBD2. The input for sequencing was CD4+ T cells from PBMCs cultured without peptide, taken before COVID-19 vaccination. This TCR was recovered from a human donor who received a COVID-19 vaccine. CDR3 amino acids: CATAAGGPSYNEQFF. The CDR3 DNA reads as TGTGCCACGGCGGCGGGAGGGCCGTCCTACAATGAGCAGTTCTTC.